Included here is one T cell receptor beta chain sequence, with context. Its antigen is not known. This entry comes from a study of response to subunit inactivated influenza vaccine. TCRdb processed the RT-PCR reads anew with MiXCR; each CDR3 protein has one entry. The repertoire has about 780,000 distinct CDR3 sequences, around 20% of them found once; the top ten carry roughly 11%. Study observations and caveats: New T cells are recruited in small numbers by each seasonal influenza vaccination, according to the authors' suggestion.

The CDR3 is made up of 16 amino acids. The V end was cut by 0 bases, the J end by 3 bases, with 14 bases between. Per the germline V gene, CDR1 is MNHEY and CDR2 is SVGAGI. This sequence joins TRBV6-5 and TRBJ2-5, with unresolved D. The TCR was taken from a man in his fifties or sixties who received an inactivated influenza vaccine. This sample comprised PBMCs from blood, obtained more than 4 days after vaccination. This CDR3 is CASSYSWNTAEETQYF. The CDR3 DNA is TGTGCCAGCAGTTACTCCTGGAACACCGCCGAAGAGACCCAGTACTTC.